Each of the 5 T cell receptor beta chains below was sequenced from the same sample in a study of CD8 T cells in ankylosing spondylitis. Study-level findings and limits: A TCR beta motif of about 8 highly homologous variants appeared characteristic of ankylosing spondylitis blood.

TCRdb analysed the 5' RACE reads with MiXCR anew, one entry per CDR3 protein. The table records some 800,000 distinct CDR3 sequences, about 12% of them present only once. What these receptors recognize is not known. The sequenced material came from blood, either unsorted or a sorted T cell fraction (not recorded which). These receptors originate from a male donor with ankylosing spondylitis.

In its sample, this clonotype was seen a few times. J is TRBJ2-1 and V is TRBV20-1; 10 nucleotides agree with TRBD1. Trimming took 1 base from V and 7 from J; bases not matched to a gene: 7. The germline CDR1 and CDR2 sequences are DFQATT and SNEGSKA (reference sequence). CDR3 size: 15 residues. The CDR3 loop reads CSARARQGARNEQFF. Here the CDR3 DNA reads TGCAGTGCTAGAGCCCGACAGGGGGCGCGGAATGAGCAGTTCTTC.

This clonotype was observed a handful of times. The CDR3 loop is CASSQGLAREQYF. In DNA, the CDR3 is TGTGCCAGCAGTCAGGGACTAGCCCGCGAGCAGTACTTC. V usage is TRBV6-1 and J usage is TRBJ2-7; 9 bases are shared with TRBD2. J was trimmed by 6 bases and V by 5 bases; bases with no gene match: 5. There are 13 residues in the CDR3. Germline V CDR1 and CDR2: MNHNS, SASEGT.

This clonotype was observed at least ten times. The V gene is TRBV6-1, the J gene TRBJ2-7, with TRBD2 identical over 11 bases. Germline assignment: CDR1 MNHNS and CDR2 SASEGT. With V trimmed by 6 bases and J by 3 bases, 4 bases remained unmatched. The CDR3 consists of 14 residues. For the CDR3, the DNA is TGTGCCAGCAGAACTAGCGGGAGCGGCTACGAGCAGTACTTC. Protein: CASRTSGSGYEQYF.

The chain employs TRBV5-5 and TRBJ1-6; D remains ambiguous. V was clipped by 1 base and J by 11 bases, with 13 bases between them. CDR3 length: 14 residues. CDR1 and CDR2 (germline): SGHKS, YYEKEE (reference sequence). The CDR3 sequence is CASSLLGIGAPLHF. In DNA, the CDR3 is TGTGCCAGCAGCTTGTTAGGGATCGGGGCACCCCTCCACTTT.

This clonotype has a handful of counts. The chain couples TRBV5-1 to TRBJ2-1; a possible D gene is TRBD1 (5 bases). The CDR3 totals 14 residues. V was shortened by 3 bases and J by 4 bases, with 11 bases between the two germline ends. Germline CDR1 reads SGHRS; CDR2 reads YFSETQ. The CDR3 reads CASSSGHIYNEQFF. DNA for the CDR3: TGCGCCAGCAGCTCCGGACACATTTACAATGAGCAGTTCTTC.